The T cell receptor beta chain under discussion was sequenced for a study of identical twins. Findings of the study overall: Analyses of zero insertions could be partly confounded by invariant MAIT and iNKT cells. Out-of-frame alpha sequences common to twins exhibited an excess of low generation probability.

MiXCR, run by TCRdb on the 5' RACE reads, gives a single entry per CDR3 protein. The sample includes 1.5 million to 2 million distinct CDR3 sequences, roughly 35% seen only once; the top ten take roughly 0.3%. A word on this clonotype: Its target is unknown.

The sequenced sample consisted of cord blood. The source is a newborn girl in good health.

CDR3 bases: TGTGCCAGCAGGGGAAGGCTAGCGGGGGCATTCTACGAGCAGTACTTC. Translated: CASRGRLAGAFYEQYF. The chain combines TRBV2 with TRBJ2-7; 10 nucleotides align to TRBD2. CDR1 is SNHLY and CDR2 is FYNNEI in the germline V gene. The CDR3 extends over 16 amino acids. Trimming took 6 bases from V and 3 from J; bases not matched to a gene: 11.